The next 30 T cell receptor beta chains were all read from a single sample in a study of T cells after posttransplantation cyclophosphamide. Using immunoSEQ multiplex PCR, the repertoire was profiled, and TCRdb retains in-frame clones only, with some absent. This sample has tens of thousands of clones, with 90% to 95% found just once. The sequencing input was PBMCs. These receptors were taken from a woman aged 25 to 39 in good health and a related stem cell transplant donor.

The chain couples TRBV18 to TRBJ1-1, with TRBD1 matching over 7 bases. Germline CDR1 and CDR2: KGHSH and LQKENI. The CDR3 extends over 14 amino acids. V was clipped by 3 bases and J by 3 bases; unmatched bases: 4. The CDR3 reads CASSPRTGDTEAFF. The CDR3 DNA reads TGTGCCAGCTCACCCCGGACAGGAGACACTGAAGCTTTCTTT.

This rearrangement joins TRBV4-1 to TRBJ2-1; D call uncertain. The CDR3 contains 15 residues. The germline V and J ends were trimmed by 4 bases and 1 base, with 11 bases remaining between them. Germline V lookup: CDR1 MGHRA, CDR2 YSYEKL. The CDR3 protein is CASSLPTGSYNEQFF. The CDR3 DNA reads TGCGCCAGCAGCCTCCCGACGGGTTCCTACAATGAGCAGTTCTTC.

Here the CDR3 reads CASSEKGVGTSYEQYF. The CDR3 DNA reads TGTGCCAGCAGTGAAAAGGGGGTTGGGACCTCCTACGAGCAGTACTTC. The J gene is TRBJ2-7, the V gene TRBV6-1; D is possibly TRBD1 (6 bases). The germline CDR1 and CDR2 sequences are MNHNS and SASEGT. This CDR3 spans 16 amino acids. Trimming removed 2 bases from V and 0 bases from J, with 14 bases in between.

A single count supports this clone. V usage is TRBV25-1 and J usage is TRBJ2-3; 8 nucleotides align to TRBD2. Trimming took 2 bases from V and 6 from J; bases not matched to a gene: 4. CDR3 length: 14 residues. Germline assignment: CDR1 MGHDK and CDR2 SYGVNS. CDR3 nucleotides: TGTGCCAGCAGTGAACAGCGGGGGCGGGATACGCAGTATTTT. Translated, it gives CASSEQRGRDTQYF.

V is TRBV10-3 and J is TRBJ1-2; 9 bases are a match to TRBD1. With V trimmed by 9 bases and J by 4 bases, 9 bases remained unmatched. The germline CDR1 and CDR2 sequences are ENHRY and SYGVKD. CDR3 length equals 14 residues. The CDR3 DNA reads TGTGCCATAAACCGGGACAGGGAGACCTATGGCTACACCTTC. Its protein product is CAINRDRETYGYTF.

The CDR3 DNA sequence: TGCGCCAGCAGCCAATATCAGGGAGGGGACACAGATACGCAGTATTTT. This gives the protein CASSQYQGGDTDTQYF. This chain uses TRBV4-1 with TRBJ2-3, with 7 bases aligning to TRBD2. This CDR3 has 16 residues. Germline CDR1 and CDR2: MGHRA and YSYEKL. With V trimmed by 2 bases and J by 2 bases, 7 bases remained unmatched.

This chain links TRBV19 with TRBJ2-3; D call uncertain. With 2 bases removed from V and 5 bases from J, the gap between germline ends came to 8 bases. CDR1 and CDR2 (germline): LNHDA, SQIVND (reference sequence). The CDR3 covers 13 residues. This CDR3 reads CASSIMFEDTQYF. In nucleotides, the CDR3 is TGTGCCAGTAGTATAATGTTCGAAGATACGCAGTATTTT.

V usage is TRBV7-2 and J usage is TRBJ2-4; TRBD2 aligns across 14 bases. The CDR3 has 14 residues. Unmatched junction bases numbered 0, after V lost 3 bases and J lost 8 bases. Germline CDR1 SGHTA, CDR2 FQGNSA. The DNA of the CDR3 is TGTGCCAGCAGCTTGGGACTAGCGGGGGACATTCAGTACTTC. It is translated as CASSLGLAGDIQYF.

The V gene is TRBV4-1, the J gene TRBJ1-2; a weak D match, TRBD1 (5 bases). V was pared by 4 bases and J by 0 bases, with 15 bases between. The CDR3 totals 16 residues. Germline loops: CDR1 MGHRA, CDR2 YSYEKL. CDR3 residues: CASSLSRDAANYGYTF. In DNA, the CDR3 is TGCGCCAGCAGCCTAAGCCGGGACGCAGCTAACTATGGCTACACCTTC.

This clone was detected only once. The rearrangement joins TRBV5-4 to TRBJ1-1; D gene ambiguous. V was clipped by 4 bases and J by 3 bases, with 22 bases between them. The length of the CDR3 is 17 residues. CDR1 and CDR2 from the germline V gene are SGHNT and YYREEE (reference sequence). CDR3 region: CASSPDKPGPRDTEAFF. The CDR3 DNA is TGTGCCAGCAGCCCAGACAAACCCGGTCCGAGGGACACTGAAGCTTTCTTT.

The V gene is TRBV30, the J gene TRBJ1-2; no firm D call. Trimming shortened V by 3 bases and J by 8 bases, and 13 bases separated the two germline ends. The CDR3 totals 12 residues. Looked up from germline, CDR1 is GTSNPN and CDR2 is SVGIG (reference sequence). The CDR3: CAWRVPPYGYTF. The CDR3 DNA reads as TGTGCCTGGAGGGTTCCCCCCTACGGCTACACCTTC.

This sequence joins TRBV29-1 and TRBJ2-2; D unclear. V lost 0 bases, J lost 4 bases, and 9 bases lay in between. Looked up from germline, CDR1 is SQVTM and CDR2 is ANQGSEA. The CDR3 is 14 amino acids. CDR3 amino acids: CSVEDWVATGELFF. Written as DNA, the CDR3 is TGCAGCGTTGAAGATTGGGTTGCCACCGGGGAGCTGTTTTTT.

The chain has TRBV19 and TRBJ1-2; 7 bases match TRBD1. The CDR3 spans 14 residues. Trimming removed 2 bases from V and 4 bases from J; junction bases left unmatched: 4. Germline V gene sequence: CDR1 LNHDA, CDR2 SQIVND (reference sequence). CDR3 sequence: CASSIIGGGYGYTF. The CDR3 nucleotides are TGTGCCAGTAGTATAATAGGGGGCGGCTATGGCTACACCTTC.

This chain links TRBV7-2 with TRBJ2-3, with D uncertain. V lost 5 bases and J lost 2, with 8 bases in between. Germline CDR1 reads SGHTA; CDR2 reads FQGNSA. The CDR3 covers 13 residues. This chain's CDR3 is CASSISYTDTQYF. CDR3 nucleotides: TGTGCCAGCAGCATCAGCTACACAGATACGCAGTATTTT.

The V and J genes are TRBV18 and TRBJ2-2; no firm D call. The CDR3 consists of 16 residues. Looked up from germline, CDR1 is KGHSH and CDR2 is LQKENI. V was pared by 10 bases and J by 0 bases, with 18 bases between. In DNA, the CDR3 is TGTGCCATCTCCTTCAGAAGGTTTACGAACACCGGGGAGCTGTTTTTT. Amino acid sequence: CAISFRRFTNTGELFF.

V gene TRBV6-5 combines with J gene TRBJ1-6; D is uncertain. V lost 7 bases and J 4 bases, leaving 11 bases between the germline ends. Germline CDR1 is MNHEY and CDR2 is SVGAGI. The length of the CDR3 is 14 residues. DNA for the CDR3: TGTGCCAGCAAACCCCCTGGGTATAATTCACCCCTCCACTTT. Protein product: CASKPPGYNSPLHF.

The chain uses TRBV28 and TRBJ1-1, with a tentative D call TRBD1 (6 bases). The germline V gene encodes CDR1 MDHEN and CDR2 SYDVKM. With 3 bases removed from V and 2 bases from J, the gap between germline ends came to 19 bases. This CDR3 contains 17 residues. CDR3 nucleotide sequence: TGTGCCAGCAGTTTGAGAGGGGGGAGGACAGTAAACACTGAAGCTTTCTTT. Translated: CASSLRGGRTVNTEAFF.

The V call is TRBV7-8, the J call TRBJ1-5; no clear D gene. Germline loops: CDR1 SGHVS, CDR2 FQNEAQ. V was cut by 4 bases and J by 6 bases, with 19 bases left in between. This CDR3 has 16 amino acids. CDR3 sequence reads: CASSSSRTRQVQPQHF. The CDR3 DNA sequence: TGTGCCAGCAGCTCATCGAGGACCCGGCAGGTTCAGCCCCAGCATTTT.

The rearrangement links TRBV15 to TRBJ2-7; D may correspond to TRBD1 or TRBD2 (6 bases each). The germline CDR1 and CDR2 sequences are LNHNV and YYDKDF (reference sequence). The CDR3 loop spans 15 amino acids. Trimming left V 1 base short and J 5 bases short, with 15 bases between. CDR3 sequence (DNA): TGTGCCACCAGCAGAGGGGGGGCATTACTAAACGAGCAGTACTTC. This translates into CATSRGGALLNEQYF.

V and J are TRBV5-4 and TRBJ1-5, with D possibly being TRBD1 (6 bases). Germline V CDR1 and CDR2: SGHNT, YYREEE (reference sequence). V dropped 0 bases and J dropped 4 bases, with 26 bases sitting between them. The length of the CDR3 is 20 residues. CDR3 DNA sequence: TGTGCCAGCAGCTTGGTTCGTACGGACAGCGCCTTGGGCGGGAATCAGCCCCAGCATTTT. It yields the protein CASSLVRTDSALGGNQPQHF.

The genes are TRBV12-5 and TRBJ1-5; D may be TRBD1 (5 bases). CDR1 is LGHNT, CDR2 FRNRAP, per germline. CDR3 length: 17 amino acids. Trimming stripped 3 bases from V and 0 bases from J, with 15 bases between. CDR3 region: CASGFRVWGDSNQPQHF. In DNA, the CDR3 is TGTGCTAGTGGTTTCCGAGTTTGGGGGGATAGCAATCAGCCCCAGCATTTT.

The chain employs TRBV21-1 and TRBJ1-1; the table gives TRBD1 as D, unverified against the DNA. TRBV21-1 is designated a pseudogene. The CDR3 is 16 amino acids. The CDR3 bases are TGTGCCAGCAGCAAAGCCCGGACAGGATCGGGGACTGAAGCTTTCTTT. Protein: CASSKARTGSGTEAFF.

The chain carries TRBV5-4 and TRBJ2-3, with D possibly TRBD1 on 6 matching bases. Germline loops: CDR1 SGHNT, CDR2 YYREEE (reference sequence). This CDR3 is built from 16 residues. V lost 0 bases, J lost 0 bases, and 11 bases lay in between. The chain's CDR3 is CASSLARGRSTDTQYF. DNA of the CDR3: TGTGCCAGCAGCTTGGCCAGGGGACGCAGCACAGATACGCAGTATTTT.

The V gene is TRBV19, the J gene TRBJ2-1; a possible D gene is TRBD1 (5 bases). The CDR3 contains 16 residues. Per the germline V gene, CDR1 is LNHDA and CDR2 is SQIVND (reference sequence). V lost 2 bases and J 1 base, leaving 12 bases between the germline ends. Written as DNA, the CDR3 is TGTGCCAGTAGTATAAGCGAAACAGGATCCTACAATGAGCAGTTCTTC. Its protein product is CASSISETGSYNEQFF.

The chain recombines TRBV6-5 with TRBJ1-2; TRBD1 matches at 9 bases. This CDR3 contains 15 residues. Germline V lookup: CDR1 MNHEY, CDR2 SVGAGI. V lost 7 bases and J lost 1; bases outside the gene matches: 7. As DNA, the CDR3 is TGTGCCAGCACCCAAACAGGGGGCGGTAACTATGGCTACACCTTC. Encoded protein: CASTQTGGGNYGYTF.

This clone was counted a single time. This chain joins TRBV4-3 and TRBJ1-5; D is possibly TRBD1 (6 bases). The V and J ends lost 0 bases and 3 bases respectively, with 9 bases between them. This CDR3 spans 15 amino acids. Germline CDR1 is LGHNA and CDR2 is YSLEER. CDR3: CASSQDRGLNQPQHF. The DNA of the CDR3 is TGCGCCAGCAGCCAAGACCGGGGGCTCAATCAGCCCCAGCATTTT.

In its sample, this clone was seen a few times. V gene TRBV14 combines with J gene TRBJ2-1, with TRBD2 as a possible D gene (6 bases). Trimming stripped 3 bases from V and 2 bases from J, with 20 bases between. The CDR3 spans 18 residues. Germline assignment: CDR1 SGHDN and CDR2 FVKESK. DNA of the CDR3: TGTGCCAGCAGCCAGGATTGGGATCTGTCGGGGGCCTACAATGAGCAGTTCTTC. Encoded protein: CASSQDWDLSGAYNEQFF. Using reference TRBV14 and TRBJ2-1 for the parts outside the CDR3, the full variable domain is EAGVTQFPSHSVIEKGQTVTLRCDPISGHDNLYWYRRVMGKEIKFLLHFVKESKQDESGMPNNRFLAERTGGTYSTLKVQPAELEDSGVYFCASSQDWDLSGAYNEQFFGPGTRLTVL.

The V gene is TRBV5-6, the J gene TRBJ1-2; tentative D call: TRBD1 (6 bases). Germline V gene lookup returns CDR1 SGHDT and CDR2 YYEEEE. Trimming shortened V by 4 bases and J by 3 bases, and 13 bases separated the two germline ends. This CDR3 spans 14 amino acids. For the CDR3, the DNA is TGTGCCAGCAGCCCACCTGGGGGCGACTATGGCTACACCTTC. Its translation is CASSPPGGDYGYTF.

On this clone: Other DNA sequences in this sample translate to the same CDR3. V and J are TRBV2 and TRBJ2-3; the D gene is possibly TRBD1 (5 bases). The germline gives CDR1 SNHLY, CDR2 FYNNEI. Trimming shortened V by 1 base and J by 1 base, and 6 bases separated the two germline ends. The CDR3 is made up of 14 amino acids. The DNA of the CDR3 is TGTGCCAGCAGTGAAGGCAGGGGCACAGATACGCAGTATTTT. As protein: CASSEGRGTDTQYF. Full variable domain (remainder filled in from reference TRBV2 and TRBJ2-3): EPEVTQTPSHQVTQMGQEVILRCVPISNHLYFYWYRQILGQKVEFLVSFYNNEISEKSEIFDDQFSVERPDGSNFTLKIRSTKLEDSAMYFCASSEGRGTDTQYFGPGTRLTVL.

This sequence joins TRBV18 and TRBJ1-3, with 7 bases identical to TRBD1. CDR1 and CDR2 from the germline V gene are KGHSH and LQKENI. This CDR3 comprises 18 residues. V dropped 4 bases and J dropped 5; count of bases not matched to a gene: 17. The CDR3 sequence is CASSRTTPGGWERNTIYF. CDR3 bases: TGTGCCAGCTCACGGACGACGCCAGGGGGGTGGGAGAGAAACACCATATATTTT.